The next 2 T cell receptor beta chains were all read from a single sample in a study of CD8 T cells in Susac syndrome. cDNA came from about 0.5 to 1 ug RNA primed by random hexamers. TCRdb re-called the immunoSEQ multiplex PCR reads with MiXCR, one entry per CDR3 protein. The sample has more than 95,000 distinct CDR3 sequences, 85% to 95% seen once; the top ten hold around 0.085%. The material sequenced was CD4+ T cells from PBMCs. These receptors were taken from a human donor with multiple sclerosis.

The chain uses TRBV5-4 and TRBJ2-3; TRBD1 matches 10 bases. The CDR3 runs 15 residues. Trimming at V came to 3 bases and at J to 2 bases, leaving 3 bases not matched to a gene. Per the germline V gene, CDR1 is SGHNT and CDR2 is YYREEE (reference sequence). CDR3 DNA: TGTGCCAGCAGCTGGGACAGGGGTTACACAGATACGCAGTATTTT. Translated: CASSWDRGYTDTQYF.

This chain joins TRBV30 and TRBJ1-1; no firm D call. CDR1 is GTSNPN and CDR2 is SVGIG in the germline V gene (reference sequence). The CDR3 covers 11 residues. V was shortened by 2 bases and J by 6 bases, with 7 bases between the two germline ends. The CDR3 DNA sequence: TGTGCCTGGAGTACCAGACCTGAAGCTTTCTTT. Translation gives CAWSTRPEAFF.